The clone carrying this T cell receptor (beta chain) was picked up many times. Ranging in age from about 6 to 95, the donors were healthy Caucasian individuals from Russia. PCR was performed a second time for about 6 to 11 cycles using a sample-barcoded 5' primer and a J-beta primer mix. TCRdb analysed the 5' RACE reads with MiXCR anew, one entry per CDR3 protein. The sample consists of under 2 million distinct CDR3 sequences, about 31% of them appearing once. The data originate from a study of blood T cells in healthy people across ages. Study context: About one barcoded beta molecule was captured per two T cells (by template switching).

This CDR3 region has 13 residues. Trimming pared 5 bases from V and 4 bases from J, leaving 9 bases between. CDR1 and CDR2 (germline): MGHRA, YSYEKL. The sequenced sample was blood. The chain uses TRBV4-1 and TRBJ1-5; no definite D call. The source of this sequence is a young woman in good health. The CDR3 protein is CASSVRGNQPQHF. The CDR3 DNA reads as TGCGCCAGCAGCGTACGGGGAAATCAGCCCCAGCATTTT.